Below, 23 T cell receptor beta chains from the same sample are listed, as sequenced in a study of persistence of HIV-infected CD4 T cells. The immunoSEQ assay was version 4, run in survey mode. Generated by immunoSEQ multiplex PCR, the TCRdb table keeps only in-frame clones and is missing some. The table has about 40,000 clones, about 80% seen once; the top ten hold approximately 15%. An overlapping HIV-1 Gag peptide pool stimulated these cells at roughly 1 ug/peptide/mL. CD40L/CD69 double-negative CD45RO-high memory CD4+ T cells were collected. These receptors have no identified antigens. Specimen: CD4+ T cells sorted from PBMCs after roughly 18-hour stimulation, collected from a patient who received antiretroviral therapy. These receptor sequences come from an adult man with HIV who was CMV-seropositive.

The chain employs TRBV6-5 and TRBJ2-7; 10 bases map to TRBD2. Looked up from germline, CDR1 is MNHEY and CDR2 is SVGAGI. Trimming removed 7 bases from V and 5 bases from J; junction bases left unmatched: 2. The CDR3 extends over 12 amino acids. Here the CDR3 DNA reads TGTGCCAGCATCGGACTAGCGGACGAGCAGTACTTC. Encoded protein: CASIGLADEQYF.

The chain recombines TRBV6-4 with TRBJ1-2; TRBD1 might be the D (6 bases). Germline V gene sequence: CDR1 MRHNA, CDR2 SNTAGT. Trimming stripped 6 bases from V and 8 bases from J, with 16 bases between. This CDR3 spans 13 amino acids. CDR3 region: CASRPQGREGYTF. CDR3 nucleotides: TGTGCCAGCAGACCACAGGGACGCGAAGGCTACACCTTC.

The V and J genes are TRBV29-1 and TRBJ1-1; TRBD1 matches at 7 bases. The germline V gene has CDR1 SQVTM and CDR2 ANQGSEA. This CDR3 comprises 16 residues. With V trimmed by 7 bases and J by 0 bases, 14 bases remained unmatched. CDR3 in amino acids: CSASGTAVDLNTEAFF. The CDR3 nucleotides are TGCAGCGCCTCCGGGACAGCAGTCGATCTGAACACTGAAGCTTTCTTT.

This clone was detected once. This chain joins TRBV6-6 and TRBJ2-7; the D is unclear. Trimming left V 4 bases short and J 3 bases short, with 10 bases between. The CDR3 has 13 amino acids. CDR1 is MNHNY and CDR2 is SVGAGI in the germline V gene (reference sequence). CDR3 residues: CASSLARYYEQYF. In nucleotides, the CDR3 is TGTGCCAGCAGTTTAGCCCGCTACTACGAGCAGTACTTC.

This chain links TRBV4-1 with TRBJ2-6; the match to TRBD1 covers 7 bases. CDR1 is MGHRA and CDR2 is YSYEKL in the germline V gene. V gave up 0 bases and J gave up 2 bases; unmatched junction bases: 10. The CDR3 consists of 19 residues. CDR3 coding DNA: TGCGCCAGCAGCCAAGAAAGGCGACAGGGATTAGCTGGGGCCAACGTCCTGACTTTC. Translation: CASSQERRQGLAGANVLTF.

The chain uses TRBV19 and TRBJ1-2, with 8 bases that match TRBD1. Germline-derived CDR1 and CDR2 are LNHDA and SQIVND (reference sequence). The length of the CDR3 is 14 residues. V gave up 5 bases and J gave up 2 bases; unmatched junction bases: 4. DNA of the CDR3: TGTGCCAGTAGTCCTCGGACAGGGAACTATGGCTACACCTTC. Translating gives CASSPRTGNYGYTF.

This clone is medium-sized within its sample. The identical CDR3 is also encoded by other nucleotide sequences in the sample. This rearrangement joins TRBV9 to TRBJ2-3; D is uncertain. The CDR3 loop spans 13 amino acids. Germline V gene lookup returns CDR1 SGDLS and CDR2 YYNGEE. V was clipped by 5 bases and J by 1 base, with 8 bases between them. The CDR3 bases are TGTGCCAGCAGTTTAAGCCGCACAGATACGCAGTATTTT. Protein: CASSLSRTDTQYF.

This sequence joins TRBV2 and TRBJ1-1; weak D call: TRBD1 (5 bases). CDR3 length equals 13 residues. The V end lost 7 bases, the J end lost 1 base, and 10 bases lay between the germline ends. The germline CDR1 and CDR2 sequences are SNHLY and FYNNEI. CDR3 bases: TGTGCCAGCACCGTAGGACAGAACACTGAAGCTTTCTTT. Residues: CASTVGQNTEAFF.

This rearrangement joins TRBV19 to TRBJ2-5, with a weak D call TRBD2 (5 bases). The germline V gene has CDR1 LNHDA and CDR2 SQIVND (reference sequence). V lost 3 bases, J lost 5 bases, and 19 bases lay in between. The CDR3 covers 16 residues. Here the CDR3 reads CASSMGGTRRIETQYF. CDR3 DNA sequence: TGTGCCAGTAGTATGGGTGGTACGCGGAGGATCGAGACCCAGTACTTC.

The chain couples TRBV19 to TRBJ2-7; TRBD2 matches at 14 bases. Germline V gives CDR1 LNHDA, CDR2 SQIVND (reference sequence). The CDR3 spans 16 residues. Germline trimming cut 5 bases from V and 6 bases from J; bases unmatched to any gene: 9. The CDR3 loop is CASSEQTSGRAREQYF. CDR3 nucleotide sequence: TGTGCCAGTAGTGAACAGACTAGCGGGAGGGCCCGCGAGCAGTACTTC.

The chain combines TRBV4-1 with TRBJ1-5, with unresolved D. Germline-derived CDR1 and CDR2 are MGHRA and YSYEKL. V lost 4 bases to trimming and J lost 7 bases, with 14 bases between them. There are 14 residues in the CDR3. CDR3 bases: TGCGCCAGCAGCCCCCAGGTGGGAGACCAGCCCCAGCATTTT. It yields the protein CASSPQVGDQPQHF.

The chain employs TRBV18 and TRBJ2-1, with 7 bases that match TRBD2. The CDR3 loop spans 12 amino acids. V gave up 3 bases and J gave up 12 bases; unmatched junction bases: 5. Germline lookup yields CDR1 KGHSH and CDR2 LQKENI. The CDR3 protein is CASSPAGERQFF. CDR3 nucleotide sequence: TGTGCCAGCTCACCTGCGGGGGAAAGGCAGTTCTTC.

This sequence joins TRBV10-3 and TRBJ1-1, with TRBD1 identical over 8 bases. Germline CDR1 is ENHRY and CDR2 is SYGVKD. The CDR3 totals 11 residues. J was trimmed by 7 bases and V by 8 bases; bases with no gene match: 3. The CDR3 bases are TGTGCCATCGGACAGGGAGATGAAGCTTTCTTT. As protein: CAIGQGDEAFF.

V usage is TRBV11-3 and J usage is TRBJ2-5; D may be TRBD2 (6 bases). CDR1 and CDR2 (germline): SGHNT, YENEEA. Between the trimmed V and J ends, which lost 5 bases and 4 bases, there was a span of 17 bases. This CDR3 region has 15 residues. In nucleotides, the CDR3 is TGTGCCAGCAGCCAGGATGGTGGGGGGTCAGAGACCCAGTACTTC. This sequence encodes CASSQDGGGSETQYF. Full variable domain (outside the CDR3, taken from reference TRBV11-3 and TRBJ2-5): EAGVVQSPRYKIIEKKQPVAFWCNPISGHNTLYWYLQNLGQGPELLIRYENEEAVDDSQLPKDRFSAERLKGVDSTLKIQPAELGDSAVYLCASSQDGGGSETQYFGPGTRLLVL.

By share of the sample, this clone is medium-sized. The V gene is TRBV27, the J gene TRBJ1-1, with D uncertain. Between the trimmed V and J ends, which lost 5 bases and 2 bases, there was a span of 9 bases. Germline lookup yields CDR1 MNHEY and CDR2 SMNVEV (reference sequence). This CDR3 has 13 amino acids. DNA for the CDR3: TGTGCCAGCAGTCTGGGGTATAACACTGAAGCTTTCTTT. Encoded protein: CASSLGYNTEAFF.

The chain combines TRBV11-3 with TRBJ1-6; D is perhaps TRBD1 (6 bases). Trimming shortened V by 5 bases and J by 7 bases, and 12 bases separated the two germline ends. Looked up from germline, CDR1 is SGHNT and CDR2 is YENEEA. The CDR3 consists of 14 residues. The CDR3 sequence: CASSHGQKNSPLHF. The CDR3 coding sequence is TGTGCCAGCAGCCATGGACAGAAAAATTCACCCCTCCACTTT.

V usage is TRBV5-1 and J usage is TRBJ2-1; D uncertain. Germline V gene lookup returns CDR1 SGHRS and CDR2 YFSETQ. V was shortened by 1 base and J by 4 bases, with 12 bases between the two germline ends. There are 15 residues in the CDR3. As DNA, the CDR3 is TGCGCCAGCAGCTTGAGTCTTCAAGGGTACAATGAGCAGTTCTTC. Its protein is CASSLSLQGYNEQFF.

The CDR3 nucleotides read TGTGCCAGCAACCGAATAGGACAGGGAGAAAAACTGTTTTTT. Translating it yields CASNRIGQGEKLFF. The chain joins TRBV14 to TRBJ1-4, with TRBD1 matching over 8 bases. The junction had 9 bases not matched to a gene; V was cut back by 7 bases and J by 8 bases. The CDR3 is 14 residues long. Germline CDR1 is SGHDN and CDR2 is FVKESK. The variable domain in full, with the rest retrieved from reference TRBV14 and TRBJ1-4, is EAGVTQFPSHSVIEKGQTVTLRCDPISGHDNLYWYRRVMGKEIKFLLHFVKESKQDESGMPNNRFLAERTGGTYSTLKVQPAELEDSGVYFCASNRIGQGEKLFFGSGTQLSVL.

The chain recombines TRBV7-3 with TRBJ1-5; no reliable D call. Germline V CDR1 and CDR2: SGHTA, FQGTGA. This CDR3 has 13 residues. V was pared by 1 base and J by 5 bases, with 6 bases between. CDR3 protein: CASSLSRDQPQHF. The DNA of the CDR3 is TGTGCCAGCAGCTTAAGTCGGGATCAGCCCCAGCATTTT. Full variable domain (remainder filled in from reference TRBV7-3 and TRBJ1-5): GAGVSQTPSNKVTEKGKYVELRCDPISGHTALYWYRQSLGQGPEFLIYFQGTGAADDSGLPNDRFFAVRPEGSVSTLKIQRTERGDSAVYLCASSLSRDQPQHFGDGTRLSIL.

The chain has TRBV5-1 and TRBJ1-5, with D unclear. Trimming left V 0 bases short and J 4 bases short, with 14 bases between. This CDR3 has 16 amino acids. Germline V gene data show CDR1 as SGHRS and CDR2 as YFSETQ. The CDR3 sequence is CASSLGTSSGNQPQHF. DNA of the CDR3: TGCGCCAGCAGCTTGGGGACGTCCTCGGGGAATCAGCCCCAGCATTTT.

The rearrangement links TRBV25-1 to TRBJ2-3; D not certain. The CDR3 totals 15 residues. Germline V gene data show CDR1 as MGHDK and CDR2 as SYGVNS. V shed 3 bases and J shed 1 base, with 11 bases lying between them. The chain's CDR3 is CASSDNSLGTDTQYF. The CDR3, as DNA: TGTGCCAGCAGTGACAACAGTCTGGGCACAGATACGCAGTATTTT. The complete variable domain, with remaining parts taken from reference TRBV25-1 and TRBJ2-3, reads EADIYQTPRYLVIGTGKKITLECSQTMGHDKMYWYQQDPGMELHLIHYSYGVNSTEKGDLSSESTVSRIRTEHFPLTLESARPSHTSQYLCASSDNSLGTDTQYFGPGTRLTVL.

The chain links TRBV5-5 to TRBJ1-2, with 8 bases aligning to TRBD1. The ends lost 4 bases at V and 7 bases at J; junction bases unmatched: 6. The CDR3 extends over 13 amino acids. Per germline, CDR1 SGHKS and CDR2 YYEKEE (reference sequence). The CDR3 is CASSVQGATGYTF. CDR3 nucleotide sequence: TGTGCCAGCAGCGTGCAGGGGGCGACTGGCTACACCTTC.

This chain links TRBV24-1 with TRBJ2-1; D is uncertain. Germline V gene data show CDR1 as KGHDR and CDR2 as SFDVKD. Trimming removed 4 bases at V and 8 bases at J, with 11 bases between. There are 13 residues in the CDR3. The CDR3 DNA is TGTGCCACCAGTGACCGAGCTTCCTATGAGCAGTTCTTC. This sequence encodes CATSDRASYEQFF.